The sequence of this TCR beta chain was determined in a study of shared T cell receptors in the human thymus. This clone was found once. TCRdb's table, derived via immunoSEQ multiplex PCR, lists solely in-frame clones and lacks some. The sample shows approximately 580,000 clones, approximately 80% of them seen only once. This same sample was also part of a study on human thymus T cells. In that study: Thymic and blood repertoires seemed to show skewed V and J gene use.

The sequence was obtained from a boy in the first two years of life with a congenital heart defect. What was sequenced was thymocytes.

In nucleotides, the CDR3 is TGTGCCAGCAGCTTAGCGTTCGGGGGGGCCGGGGAGCTGTTTTTT. This gives the protein CASSLAFGGAGELFF. The chain uses TRBV7-6 and TRBJ2-2, with TRBD2 identical over 8 bases. Germline CDR1 reads SGHVS; CDR2 reads FNYEAQ. The length of the CDR3 is 15 residues. After removal of 0 bases from V and 6 bases from J, the junction contained 3 bases not matched to a gene. The whole variable domain, remainder taken from reference TRBV7-6 and TRBJ2-2, is GAGVSQSPRYKVTKRGQDVALRCDPISGHVSLYWYRQALGQGPEFLTYFNYEAQQDKSGLPNDRFSAERPEGSISTLTIQRTEQRDSAMYRCASSLAFGGAGELFFGEGSRLTVL.